This T cell receptor (beta chain) emerged from a study of T cell changes during pregnancy in multiple sclerosis. The CDR3 runs to 12 residues. The ends were cut back, 0 bases at V and 13 bases at J, with 11 bases in the middle. Germline V gene lookup returns CDR1 SGHNT and CDR2 YYREEE (reference sequence). The protocol was immunoSEQ multiplex PCR, while the TCRdb copy is restricted to in-frame clones and leaves out a portion. Of 30,000 to 35,000 clones in the sample, about 87% were seen once. J is TRBJ2-1 and V is TRBV5-4, with D possibly TRBD2 on 5 matching bases. The starting material was CD8+ T cells from peripheral blood mononuclear cells, obtained in the first trimester of pregnancy. The TCR comes from a female donor with multiple sclerosis, enrolled in a pregnancy study. The CDR3 nucleotides are TGTGCCAGCAGCTTGGTCCGCGGGTCCCAGTTCTTC. Protein sequence: CASSLVRGSQFF.